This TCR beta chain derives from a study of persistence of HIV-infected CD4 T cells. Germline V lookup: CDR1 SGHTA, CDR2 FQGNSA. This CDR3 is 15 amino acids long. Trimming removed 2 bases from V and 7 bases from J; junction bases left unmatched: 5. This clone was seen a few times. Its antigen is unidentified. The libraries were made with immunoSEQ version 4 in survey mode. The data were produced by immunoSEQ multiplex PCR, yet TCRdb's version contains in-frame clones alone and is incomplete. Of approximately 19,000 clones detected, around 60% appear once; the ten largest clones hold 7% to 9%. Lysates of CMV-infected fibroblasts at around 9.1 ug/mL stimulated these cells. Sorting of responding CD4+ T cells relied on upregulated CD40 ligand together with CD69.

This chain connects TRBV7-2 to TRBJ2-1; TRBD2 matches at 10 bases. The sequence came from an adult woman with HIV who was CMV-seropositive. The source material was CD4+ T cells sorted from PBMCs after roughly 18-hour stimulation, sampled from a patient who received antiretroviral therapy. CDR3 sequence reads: CASSLQGGLANEQFF. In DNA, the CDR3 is TGTGCCAGCAGCTTACAGGGGGGACTAGCGAATGAGCAGTTCTTC.